These 26 T cell receptor beta chains came from one sample sequenced in a study of blood T cells in healthy people across ages. A second PCR of 7 to 11 cycles used a sample-barcoded 5' primer and a J-beta primer mix. TCRdb processed the 5' RACE reads anew with MiXCR; each CDR3 protein has one entry. The repertoire holds around 870,000 distinct CDR3 sequences, about 28% seen once, with 15% to 20% in the top ten. The specimen sequenced was blood. Receptors were obtained from a woman over 75 in good health.

This clonotype showed up just a few times. The chain carries TRBV27 and TRBJ1-4; 9 positions agree with TRBD1. The V gene's germline CDR1 is MNHEY and CDR2 SMNVEV (reference sequence). Trimming removed 6 bases from V and 6 bases from J; junction bases left unmatched: 8. The CDR3 has 15 residues. The CDR3 reads CASRKPGQGYEKLFF. The CDR3 nucleotides read TGTGCCAGCAGAAAACCGGGACAGGGATATGAAAAACTGTTTTTT.

This clonotype was counted at least ten times. The chain carries TRBV7-2 and TRBJ2-3; a weak D match, TRBD1 (5 bases). The CDR3 totals 16 residues. V shed 4 bases and J shed 1 base, with 15 bases lying between them. Germline CDR1 reads SGHTA; CDR2 reads FQGNSA. This CDR3 is CASSSTRQFRTDTQYF. The DNA of the CDR3 is TGTGCCAGCAGCTCTACCCGACAGTTTCGCACAGATACGCAGTATTTT.

There are a few counts of this clonotype. A much larger clone differs by one base, so this may be a read error. The J gene is TRBJ2-5, the V gene TRBV9; D remains ambiguous. CDR3 size: 14 residues. CDR1 is SGDLS and CDR2 is YYNGEE in the germline V gene. CDR3 nucleotide sequence: TGTGCCAGCAGCGTAGGCCAGGCGCGAGAGGCCCAGTACTTC. This translates into CASSVGQAREAQYF.

On this clonotype: It may be a read error: a sequence one base away is much more abundant. The rearrangement joins TRBV7-2 to TRBJ1-4; TRBD1 matches at 8 bases. The CDR3 length is 15 residues. Germline loops: CDR1 SGHTA, CDR2 FQGNSA. CDR3: CASSARTGTNEKRFF. As DNA, the CDR3 is TGTGCCAGCAGCGCTCGGACAGGGACAAATGAAAAACGGTTTTTT.

The chain carries TRBV11-2 and TRBJ2-7; D uncertain. The CDR3 consists of 13 residues. Between the trimmed V and J ends, which lost 1 base and 7 bases, there was a span of 11 bases. The germline V gene encodes CDR1 SGHAT and CDR2 FQNNGV. The CDR3 DNA sequence: TGTGCCAGCAGCTTAGCCCTCTACAATGAGCAGTACTTC. Encoded protein: CASSLALYNEQYF.

This clonotype was detected a few times. The rearrangement links TRBV3-1 to TRBJ2-2; D not resolved. CDR1 LGHDT and CDR2 YNNKEL come from the germline V gene (reference sequence). Trimming removed 1 base from V and 2 bases from J, with 8 bases in between. The CDR3 is 15 residues long. CDR3: CASSQGPGNTGELFF. In DNA, the CDR3 is TGTGCCAGCAGCCAAGGTCCTGGTAACACCGGGGAGCTGTTTTTT.

This clonotype was counted ten times or more. The chain has TRBV20-1 and TRBJ2-3; 10 bases fit TRBD2. V shed 5 bases, J shed 3 bases, and the junction held 5 bases outside the gene matches. The germline gives CDR1 DFQATT, CDR2 SNEGSKA (reference sequence). CDR3 length equals 14 residues. The CDR3 here is CSAPPGLATDTQYF. The DNA of the CDR3 is TGCAGTGCTCCCCCGGGACTAGCGACAGATACGCAGTATTTT.

This clonotype was observed many times. The chain combines TRBV4-1 with TRBJ2-7; TRBD2 is a possible D gene (5 bases). CDR1 is MGHRA, CDR2 YSYEKL, per germline. The CDR3 runs to 13 residues. The germline V and J ends were trimmed by 0 bases and 6 bases, with 9 bases remaining between them. As DNA, the CDR3 is TGCGCCAGCAGCCAAGACTCCGGACTCGAGCAGTACTTC. It codes for CASSQDSGLEQYF.

This clonotype appeared many times. This sequence joins TRBV7-6 and TRBJ2-1; D is undetermined. This CDR3 has 13 residues. Germline V gene lookup returns CDR1 SGHVS and CDR2 FNYEAQ. V shed 2 bases and J shed 10 bases, with 12 bases lying between them. DNA of the CDR3: TGTGCCAGCAGCTTACCGAGCAGGATCGAGCAGTTCTTC. Translating it yields CASSLPSRIEQFF.

The sample holds many counts of this clonotype. The chain links TRBV6-2 or TRBV6-3 to TRBJ2-5; D perhaps matches TRBD2 (6 bases). This CDR3 has 15 amino acids. The germline V gene encodes CDR1 MNHEY and CDR2 SVGEGT. Trimming took off 4 bases at V and 2 bases at J, with 14 bases between the two ends. The CDR3 reads CASSFLARRQETQYF. CDR3 sequence (DNA): TGTGCCAGCAGTTTTCTAGCGCGGAGGCAAGAGACCCAGTACTTC.

The table lists this clonotype with a count of one. This may come from a read error, since a much larger clone is one base off. This sequence joins TRBV20-1 and TRBJ1-4; 8 bases are a match to TRBD1. Germline V CDR1 and CDR2: DFQATT, SNEGSKA (reference sequence). This CDR3 is 16 amino acids long. With 8 bases clipped from V and 8 bases from J, the junction kept 19 bases outside the gene matches. The CDR3 is CSTPLPVGTGGEKLFF. The CDR3 region has the DNA TGCAGTACTCCTCTTCCCGTCGGGACAGGAGGCGAAAAACTGTTTTTT.

Ten or more counts support this clonotype. The chain is built from TRBV15 and TRBJ1-5; TRBD1 matches at 7 bases. The CDR3 runs to 17 residues. Trimming took 0 bases from V and 2 from J; bases not matched to a gene: 7. The germline V gene has CDR1 LNHNV and CDR2 YYDKDF (reference sequence). CDR3 nucleotide sequence: TGTGCCACCAGCAGAGATCCCCAGGACAGGCGCAATCAGCCCCAGCATTTT. It translates to CATSRDPQDRRNQPQHF.

J is TRBJ2-4 and V is TRBV27; TRBD2 is a possible D gene (6 bases). Trimming left V 5 bases short and J 11 bases short, with 22 bases between. Germline V CDR1 and CDR2: MNHEY, SMNVEV (reference sequence). This CDR3 region has 15 residues. The chain's CDR3 is CASSPRPDYGDVQYF. The CDR3 DNA is TGTGCCAGCAGTCCTCGCCCGGACTACGGGGATGTTCAGTACTTC.

As regards this clonotype: The junction departs from germline at one end; a sequencing error may be responsible. The J gene is TRBJ1-4, the V gene TRBV6-6; D call uncertain. Germline CDR1 and CDR2: MNHNY and SVGAGI (reference sequence). This CDR3 region has 12 residues. CDR3 sequence reads: CTSSYRSEKLFF. The CDR3 DNA sequence: TGTACCAGCAGTTACCGGAGCGAAAAACTGTTTTTT.

The rearrangement uses TRBV11-2 and TRBJ2-1; 12 bases are a match to TRBD2. Trimming removed 5 bases from V and 5 bases from J; junction bases left unmatched: 7. Germline CDR1 is SGHAT and CDR2 is FQNNGV. This CDR3 is built from 16 residues. The CDR3 is CASSHLWTSGDNEQFF. The CDR3 region has the DNA TGTGCCAGCAGCCACCTATGGACTAGCGGGGACAATGAGCAGTTCTTC. Full variable domain (missing parts from reference TRBV11-2 and TRBJ2-1): EAGVAQSPRYKIIEKRQSVAFWCNPISGHATLYWYQQILGQGPKLLIQFQNNGVVDDSQLPKDRFSAERLKGVDSTLKIQPAKLEDSAVYLCASSHLWTSGDNEQFFGPGTRLTVL.

The chain joins TRBV7-9 to TRBJ1-1; D unresolved. CDR1 and CDR2 from the germline V gene are SEHNR and FQNEAQ (reference sequence). This CDR3 region has 12 residues. The ends were cut back, 5 bases at V and 8 bases at J, with 12 bases in the middle. The DNA for the CDR3 is TGTGCCAGCAGCCGTGCCCCGGTAGAAGCTTTCTTT. This translates into CASSRAPVEAFF.

This clonotype was recorded many times. This chain connects TRBV27 to TRBJ1-1, with D possibly being TRBD1 (5 bases). The V and J ends lost 1 base and 1 base respectively, with 7 bases between them. The length of the CDR3 is 14 residues. Per the germline V gene, CDR1 is MNHEY and CDR2 is SMNVEV (reference sequence). The CDR3 DNA is TGTGCCAGCAGTTTATGGGACGGGAACACTGAAGCTTTCTTT. It specifies CASSLWDGNTEAFF.

This clonotype appeared many times. The rearrangement joins TRBV7-8 to TRBJ2-1, with a tentative D call TRBD1 (5 bases). With 5 bases removed from V and 0 bases from J, the gap between germline ends came to 17 bases. The CDR3 has 17 residues. Germline lookup yields CDR1 SGHVS and CDR2 FQNEAQ. CDR3 nucleotide sequence: TGTGCCAGCAGCCAAAGGGGTCTATCGAGCTCCTACAATGAGCAGTTCTTC. Its protein is CASSQRGLSSSYNEQFF.

J is TRBJ2-7 and V is TRBV7-2, with D possibly TRBD2 on 6 matching bases. This CDR3 has 14 residues. Between the trimmed V and J ends, which lost 5 bases and 1 base, there was a span of 12 bases. CDR1 and CDR2 (germline): SGHTA, FQGNSA. The chain's CDR3 is CASSRTTGSYEQYF. The CDR3 DNA sequence: TGTGCCAGCAGCCGGACTACGGGATCCTACGAGCAGTACTTC.

This chain uses TRBV10-3 with TRBJ2-6, with D perhaps matching TRBD1 (6 bases). Trimming removed 11 bases at V and 0 bases at J, with 20 bases between. This CDR3 is 17 amino acids long. CDR1 ENHRY and CDR2 SYGVKD come from the germline V gene. The chain's CDR3 is CASQGYSPSSGANVLTF. In nucleotides, the CDR3 is TGTGCCTCTCAGGGGTACTCACCAAGCTCTGGGGCCAACGTCCTGACTTTC.

This clonotype appeared a few times. CDR3 bases: TGTGCCTGGAGTAAGGGCGAGCAGTACTTC. Translated, it gives CAWSKGEQYF. V usage is TRBV30 and J usage is TRBJ2-7; D is unresolved. The V end lost 2 bases, the J end lost 6 bases, and 5 bases lay between the germline ends. CDR3 length: 10 amino acids. The germline gives CDR1 GTSNPN, CDR2 SVGIG (reference sequence).

The rearrangement links TRBV5-1 to TRBJ2-2; D might be TRBD1 (5 bases). CDR3 length equals 15 residues. Trimming removed 5 bases at V and 2 bases at J, with 13 bases between. In germline, CDR1 is SGHRS, CDR2 YFSETQ. CDR3 in DNA: TGCGCCAGCAGGTCAGCAGGGATAAACACCGGGGAGCTGTTTTTT. Protein product: CASRSAGINTGELFF.

This clonotype appeared many times. The rearrangement uses TRBV9 and TRBJ2-5; TRBD1 aligns across 8 bases. The junction had 2 bases not matched to a gene; V was cut back by 2 bases and J by 2 bases. The CDR3 covers 14 residues. The germline V gene encodes CDR1 SGDLS and CDR2 YYNGEE. CDR3 bases: TGTGCCAGCAGCGTCCGACAGGGGCAAGAGACCCAGTACTTC. This gives the protein CASSVRQGQETQYF.

There are many counts of this clonotype. V gene TRBV7-9 combines with J gene TRBJ2-1; 7 bases map to TRBD2. The CDR3 runs 16 residues. Looked up from germline, CDR1 is SEHNR and CDR2 is FQNEAQ (reference sequence). The ends lost 7 bases at V and 8 bases at J; junction bases unmatched: 17. DNA of the CDR3: TGTGCCAGCATCCTAGGGAACATCGGGGGGTTCGATGAGCAGTTCTTC. Translated: CASILGNIGGFDEQFF.

Comments on this clonotype: A much more abundant neighbour one base away suggests this may be a read error. The chain has TRBV7-2 and TRBJ2-7, with TRBD2 identical over 9 bases. J lost 7 bases, V lost 6 bases, and 13 bases had no gene match. The germline V gene has CDR1 SGHTA and CDR2 FQGNSA. The CDR3 is 15 amino acids. As DNA, the CDR3 is TGTGCCAGCAGGGTACCGGGACTAGCATCCAATGAGCAGTACTTC. Its protein product is CASRVPGLASNEQYF.

This chain links TRBV27 with TRBJ1-6; D may be TRBD1 (5 bases). Trimming took 6 bases from V and 0 from J, leaving 12 bases between them. Germline CDR1 MNHEY, CDR2 SMNVEV (reference sequence). CDR3 size: 16 residues. The CDR3: CASRLQVNSYNSPLHF. In DNA, the CDR3 is TGTGCCAGCAGATTACAGGTTAACTCCTATAATTCACCCCTCCACTTT.